These T cell receptor beta chains were read from a single sample in a study of immune heterogeneity within non-small cell lung tumors. TCRdb re-derived calls from the multiplex PCR reads in MiXCR, one entry per CDR3 protein. The table records tens of thousands of distinct CDR3 sequences, approximately 30% of them present only once. Sequenced material: lung tumor tissue. These receptors came from a man aged 40-49 years with non-small cell lung cancer. Each CDR3 is given with its conserved first and last residue. A D gene is named only where the DNA matches it firmly. Clone size is given for some rows only: seen once, a few or many times, or a class if the clone is expanded.

J gene | D gene | clone size | V gene | CDR3 DNA | CDR3 protein
TRBJ2-7 | NA | many | TRBV27 | TGTGCCAGCAGTTCCTCCTACGAGCAGTACTTC | CASSSSYEQYF
TRBJ1-2 | NA | few | TRBV11-3 | TGTGCCAGCAGCTTGAACAGCAACTATGGCTACACCTTC | CASSLNSNYGYTF
TRBJ1-1 | TRBD1 | many | TRBV20-1 | TGCAGTGCTAGAGATAACAGGGGTATGAGTGAAGCTTTCTTT | CSARDNRGMSEAFF
TRBJ1-6 | NA | many | TRBV4-1 | TGCGCCAGCAGCGACGGAGGATATTCACCCCTCCACTTT | CASSDGGYSPLHF
TRBJ2-5 | NA | NA | TRBV6-2/TRBV6-3 | TGTGCCAGCAGTTACGACCCGTACCAAGGGACCCAGTACTTC | CASSYDPYQGTQYF
TRBJ2-2 | NA | NA | TRBV11-3 | TGTGCCAGCAGCTTAAGATCGACCGGGGAGCTGTTTTTT | CASSLRSTGELFF
TRBJ2-3 | NA | many | TRBV11-3 | TGTGCCAGCAGCTTGAGCGGGAGCACAGATACGCAGTATTTT | CASSLSGSTDTQYF
TRBJ1-5 | NA | many | TRBV11-3 | TGTGCCAGCAGCTTAGGGAAGAATCAGCCCCAGCATTTT | CASSLGKNQPQHF
TRBJ2-7 | TRBD1 | NA | TRBV5-1 | TGCGCCAGCATCTACGGACAGGGAGTCGAGCAGTACTTC | CASIYGQGVEQYF
TRBJ2-4 | NA | NA | TRBV9 | TGTGACAGCAGCGTAGAAGGAGGGACAGAAAACATTCAGTACTTC | CDSSVEGGTENIQYF
TRBJ2-5 | TRBD1 | NA | TRBV6-1 | TGTGCCAGCAGTGAAGGGACAGGGGGAGGAGAGACCCAGTACTTC | CASSEGTGGGETQYF
TRBJ2-2 | NA | many | TRBV6-2/TRBV6-3 | TGTGCCAGCAGAGATAGCGGGAACACCGGGGAGCTGTTTTTT | CASRDSGNTGELFF
TRBJ2-1 | TRBD2 | medium-sized | TRBV6-6 | TGTGCCAGCAGTTACTCCGGCCCTAGCGGGATTTACAATGAGCAGTTCTTC | CASSYSGPSGIYNEQFF
TRBJ2-5 | NA | NA | TRBV7-9 | TGTGCCAGCAGCTTAGTTCAAGAGACCCAGTACTTC | CASSLVQETQYF